This T cell receptor beta chain was sequenced during a study of T cells in narcolepsy. Study-wide background: Patients with NT1 or NT2 and healthy control donors were enrolled. Overall study results and limits: HCRT-specific and TRIB2-specific autoreactive clonotypes appeared among same-patient CSF and blood CD4+ clonotypes. Autoreactive clonotypes reportedly recurred in blood of same and different patients, not controls.

About this clone itself: Its cognate antigen is unknown.

The CDR3 extends over 15 amino acids. Germline CDR1 and CDR2: LNHDA and SQIVND (reference sequence). The V gene lost 7 bases and the J gene lost 0 bases, with 13 bases spanning the gap. This table comes from immunoSEQ multiplex PCR, and its TCRdb copy is limited to in-frame clones, with some not included. Among about 37,000 clones listed, around 80% were seen once. The chain joins TRBV19 to TRBJ1-3; D possibly corresponds to TRBD1 (6 bases). Sequencing input: memory (CD45RA-) CD4+ T cells from blood. This clonotype originated in a human donor in good health. CDR3 sequence reads: CASTTQGGSGNTIYF. CDR3 DNA sequence: TGTGCCAGTACCACCCAAGGGGGCTCTGGAAACACCATATATTTT.